What follows are 10 T cell receptor beta chains derived from one specimen sequenced in a study of OX40 agonist ivuxolimab in advanced cancers. Library preparation was by the immunoSEQ multiplex PCR assay. This immuneACCESS table, as held by TCRdb, lists in-frame sequences with V and J called but not all clones. Of the missing ones, under half trace to an unresolved V gene in checked studies; the others have no known cause. The sample profile shows approximately 70,000 clones; 83% of them were found once. The ten largest make up roughly 1.4% of the sample. Here the sequenced sample was CD4+ or CD8+ T cells sorted from blood, taken in a trial of the OX40 agonist ivuxolimab. These receptors were collected from an adult with an advanced solid tumor such as melanoma, head and neck, liver or kidney cancer.

The chain links TRBV10-3 to TRBJ2-6; D possibly matches TRBD1 or TRBD2 (5 bases each). Germline V lookup: CDR1 ENHRY, CDR2 SYGVKD. Deletions cut 11 bases from V and 0 bases from J, with 17 bases between. CDR3 length: 16 amino acids. This CDR3 reads CALPGQGTSGANVLTF. The CDR3 coding sequence is TGTGCCCTCCCGGGGCAGGGTACCTCTGGGGCCAACGTCCTGACTTTC.

The chain links TRBV18 to TRBJ2-7; D possibly corresponds to TRBD2 (5 bases). Trimming left V 0 bases short and J 9 bases short, with 12 bases between. CDR1 is KGHSH and CDR2 is LQKENI in the germline V gene. There are 13 residues in the CDR3. This chain's CDR3 is CASSPPRDRGQYF. The CDR3 coding sequence is TGTGCCAGCTCACCACCCCGGGATCGAGGGCAGTACTTC.

The rearrangement links TRBV10-3 to TRBJ2-1; D remains ambiguous. With 5 bases removed from V and 8 bases from J, the gap between germline ends came to 7 bases. The CDR3 has 11 amino acids. Looked up from germline, CDR1 is ENHRY and CDR2 is SYGVKD. The CDR3 nucleotides are TGTGCCATCAGTTTGGGCTATGAGCAGTTCTTC. Translating gives CAISLGYEQFF.

The table lists this clone with a few counts. The genes are TRBV6-1 and TRBJ2-7, with a possible D match to TRBD1 (6 bases). The CDR3 spans 13 residues. V lost 5 bases, J lost 2 bases, and 10 bases lay in between. Germline assignment: CDR1 MNHNS and CDR2 SASEGT. The CDR3 here is CASSKDRAYEQYF. The CDR3 DNA reads TGTGCCAGCAGTAAGGACAGAGCCTACGAGCAGTACTTC.

This chain links TRBV5-4 with TRBJ2-7; 8 bases match TRBD1. The CDR3 is made up of 15 amino acids. CDR1 and CDR2 (germline): SGHNT, YYREEE (reference sequence). The ends lost 0 bases at V and 3 bases at J; junction bases unmatched: 5. As DNA, the CDR3 is TGTGCCAGCAGCTTGGACAGGGGGAGTCTCTACGAGCAGTACTTC. Translating it yields CASSLDRGSLYEQYF.

This chain links TRBV11-3 with TRBJ2-7; D is unresolved. Germline-derived CDR1 and CDR2 are SGHNT and YENEEA. This CDR3 has 15 amino acids. Deletions cut 2 bases from V and 0 bases from J, with 11 bases between. CDR3 nucleotides: TGTGCCAGCAGCTTAAAGACTGGTGGCTCCTACGAGCAGTACTTC. Its translation: CASSLKTGGSYEQYF. Full variable domain (remainder filled in from reference TRBV11-3 and TRBJ2-7): EAGVVQSPRYKIIEKKQPVAFWCNPISGHNTLYWYLQNLGQGPELLIRYENEEAVDDSQLPKDRFSAERLKGVDSTLKIQPAELGDSAVYLCASSLKTGGSYEQYFGPGTRLTVT.

The rearrangement uses TRBV7-8 and TRBJ2-7; D is unclear. This CDR3 spans 15 amino acids. V lost 1 base and J 5 bases, leaving 15 bases between the germline ends. Per germline, CDR1 SGHVS and CDR2 FQNEAQ. CDR3 DNA: TGTGCCAGCAGCTTAGGCCGGGCCCTTAGGGACGAGCAGTACTTC. Its translation is CASSLGRALRDEQYF.

J is TRBJ2-1 and V is TRBV19; tentative D call: TRBD2 (6 bases). The CDR3 runs 18 residues. V was trimmed by 7 bases and J by 1 base, leaving 23 bases between them. Germline assignment: CDR1 LNHDA and CDR2 SQIVND (reference sequence). The CDR3, as DNA: TGTGCCAGTACACCCTCGGGTGCGGGGTCGCGATCCTACAATGAGCAGTTCTTC. Its translation is CASTPSGAGSRSYNEQFF.

This clone turned up a few times. The chain recombines TRBV7-9 with TRBJ2-1, with 9 bases that match TRBD2. The CDR3 sequence is 17 residues long. The germline V gene has CDR1 SEHNR and CDR2 FQNEAQ (reference sequence). V was clipped by 4 bases and J by 4 bases; unmatched bases: 11. The DNA of the CDR3 is TGTGCCAGCAGCTCTACTATGGGTCTAGCGGGGTACAATGAGCAGTTCTTC. Translating it yields CASSSTMGLAGYNEQFF.

This chain uses TRBV27 with TRBJ2-7; D remains unclear. With 5 bases removed from V and 5 bases from J, the gap between germline ends came to 16 bases. There are 14 residues in the CDR3. Germline values: CDR1 MNHEY, CDR2 SMNVEV (reference sequence). In nucleotides, the CDR3 is TGTGCCAGCAGTCGAGCTATGGTGTATCACGAGCAGTACTTC. Translated, it gives CASSRAMVYHEQYF.